The rows below give T cell receptor beta chains drawn from one sample of a study of blood T cell repertoires in COVID-19. Data came from immunoSEQ multiplex PCR; TCRdb stores just in-frame clones and leaves some out. The sample lists 150,000 to 200,000 clones; roughly 87% were seen once. Sequenced material: peripheral blood. The origin of the receptors is a woman between 55 and 75 years old who had recovered from COVID-19. The CDR3 runs from the conserved cysteine through the conserved F or W. Only part of the rows carry a size: once, few, many, or a class if the clone is expanded.

CDR3aa: CASSRIRDSPYGYTF; abundance: NA; v_gene: TRBV7-9
CDR3aa: CASSIQGVGDTEAFF; abundance: NA; v_gene: TRBV5-1
CDR3aa: CASSYGQRKISYGQYF; abundance: NA; v_gene: TRBV6-2/TRBV6-3
CDR3aa: CATSDSSFAKSREQYF; abundance: once; v_gene: TRBV24-1
CDR3aa: CASSLGEAGELFF; abundance: once; v_gene: TRBV7-9
CDR3aa: CASNPKPSNEKLFF; abundance: NA; v_gene: TRBV4-1
CDR3aa: CASSPQESTNEKLFF; abundance: NA; v_gene: TRBV18
CDR3aa: CASRYREGNSPLHF; abundance: NA; v_gene: TRBV3-1/TRBV3-2
CDR3aa: CASSATKNTEAFF; abundance: NA; v_gene: TRBV18
CDR3aa: CASSWTASYEQYF; abundance: NA; v_gene: TRBV3-1/TRBV3-2
CDR3aa: CASSQRGVNTGELFF; abundance: few; v_gene: TRBV3-1/TRBV3-2
CDR3aa: CASSFSIEGDTIYF; abundance: NA; v_gene: TRBV5-5
CDR3aa: CASSPGTGGRSEQFF; abundance: NA; v_gene: TRBV7-3
CDR3aa: CASSYDGQSNYGYTF; abundance: NA; v_gene: TRBV6-5
CDR3aa: CASSIGAARGFYEQYF; abundance: NA; v_gene: TRBV19
CDR3aa: CASSYRGDFSYEQYF; abundance: NA; v_gene: TRBV6-5
CDR3aa: CATSATGATPLNQPQHF; abundance: NA; v_gene: TRBV24-1
CDR3aa: CASSLGQVAYEQYF; abundance: NA; v_gene: TRBV5-1
CDR3aa: CASSPSGHSGNTIYF; abundance: NA; v_gene: TRBV28
CDR3aa: CASSPWTGENSPLHF; abundance: NA; v_gene: TRBV28
CDR3aa: CASSLQFGTDTQYF; abundance: NA; v_gene: TRBV19
CDR3aa: CASSPEPINSPLHF; abundance: NA; v_gene: TRBV5-4
CDR3aa: CASSVLGGRNTEAFF; abundance: once; v_gene: TRBV9
CDR3aa: CASSEESTGVPDTQYF; abundance: NA; v_gene: TRBV6-1
CDR3aa: CASSTRLAGGFEQYF; abundance: NA; v_gene: TRBV4-1
CDR3aa: CAISSVGGYEQFF; abundance: NA; v_gene: TRBV10-3
CDR3aa: CAWSGGVAYNSPLHF; abundance: NA; v_gene: TRBV30
CDR3aa: CASSVLSSSYEQYF; abundance: NA; v_gene: TRBV2
CDR3aa: CASSSSPGFRELFF; abundance: NA; v_gene: TRBV7-9
CDR3aa: CSATEDSSTDTQYF; abundance: NA; v_gene: TRBV20-1
CDR3aa: CASRDREQETQYF; abundance: NA; v_gene: TRBV2
CDR3aa: CASSQDLQGGGNTIYF; abundance: NA; v_gene: TRBV4-1
CDR3aa: CATPRRQPQHF; abundance: NA; v_gene: TRBV5-6
CDR3aa: CASSANSGAYNEQFF; abundance: NA; v_gene: TRBV5-1
CDR3aa: CASSPNAAQVNTEAFF; abundance: NA; v_gene: TRBV18
CDR3aa: CASSLSPRDGYTF; abundance: NA; v_gene: TRBV11-2
CDR3aa: CASSYRVDNQPQHF; abundance: NA; v_gene: TRBV28
CDR3aa: CASSRQGPYEQYF; abundance: NA; v_gene: TRBV27
CDR3aa: CASSLGTGIYEKLFF; abundance: NA; v_gene: TRBV27
CDR3aa: CASSSRGVFGSETQYF; abundance: NA; v_gene: TRBV7-2
CDR3aa: CATSGQTSGEQFF; abundance: NA; v_gene: TRBV15
CDR3aa: CASSRQENTEAFF; abundance: NA; v_gene: TRBV7-2
CDR3aa: CASSPDRDIGANVLTF; abundance: NA; v_gene: TRBV5-1
CDR3aa: CASSPSTTLYGYTF; abundance: NA; v_gene: TRBV7-9
CDR3aa: CASSQGATYNEQFF; abundance: NA; v_gene: TRBV3-1/TRBV3-2
CDR3aa: CASSQGASSGNTIYF; abundance: NA; v_gene: TRBV7-2
CDR3aa: CASSLAWNQNIQYF; abundance: NA; v_gene: TRBV2